The rows below give T cell receptor beta chains drawn from one sample of a study of CXCR3-negative and CXCR3-positive naive CD8 T cells. TCRdb re-called the 5' RACE reads; every CDR3 protein appears as one record, without DNA. The sample table sets out roughly 6,400 distinct CDR3 sequences. The sample consisted of naive CXCR3- CD8+ T cells from blood. The receptor source for this set is a human donor in good health. Some clones in this sample may be carry-over from other donors' samples. The CDR3 runs from the conserved cysteine through the conserved F or W. Rows give clone size only sometimes, using once, few, many, or a class for an expanded clone.

>.|TRBV25-1|TRBJ2-1
CASSESSGEQFF
>.|TRBV20-1|TRBJ2-7
CSARAVLLDMYEQYF
>.|TRBV11-1|TRBJ2-7
CASSTEAPYEQYF
>.|TRBV4-2|TRBJ2-1
CASSQGDEQFF
>medium-sized|TRBV29-1|TRBJ2-7
CSVESQGDNEQYF
>medium-sized|TRBV7-9|TRBJ2-7
CASSDTGLAGAEDPYEQYF
>medium-sized|TRBV10-3|TRBJ2-3
CAIRSGSADTQYF
>medium-sized|TRBV5-8|TRBJ1-2
CASSLAFLRVNYGYTF
>medium-sized|TRBV5-6|TRBJ2-2
CASSLASGTNTGELFF
>medium-sized|TRBV29-1|TRBJ1-1
CSVEAGDRPEAFF
>.|TRBV7-2|TRBJ1-4
CASSHYTATNEKLFF
>.|TRBV7-6|TRBJ2-7
CASSLGPGSYEQYF
>.|TRBV29-1|TRBJ1-2
CSVGKEGQVNVHTF
>medium-sized|TRBV27|TRBJ2-1
CASSSLIVAGVPNEQFF
>.|TRBV29-1|TRBJ2-2
CSVESGEETGELFF
>.|TRBV3-1|TRBJ1-1
CASSQDRLMNTEAFF
>.|TRBV7-9|TRBJ2-5
CASSLIGGNLQETQYF
>.|TRBV13|TRBJ2-3
CASSTSTDTQYF
>.|TRBV6-5|TRBJ1-1
CASSYSRSTEAFF
>.|TRBV2|TRBJ1-1
CASSPEVQQNTEAFF
>.|TRBV7-6|TRBJ2-1
CASSHRTPEQFF
>.|TRBV20-1|TRBJ2-3
CSARDQRGPTDTQYF
>medium-sized|TRBV11-2|TRBJ2-1
CASSLGRTSESYNEQFF
>medium-sized|TRBV4-1|TRBJ2-3
CASSQDGRSSTDTQYF
>.|TRBV4-1|TRBJ2-1
CASSLGLAGGPGNEQFF
>.|TRBV24-1|TRBJ2-2
CATSEGTLNTGELFF
>.|TRBV28|TRBJ1-2
CASSLGATPPYGYTF
>.|TRBV20-1|TRBJ2-7
CSATQHTGFDEQYF
>.|TRBV5-6|TRBJ2-5
CASSLGLAQETQYF
>.|TRBV28|TRBJ2-2
CASRRGTGYTGELFF
>.|TRBV3-1|TRBJ2-7
CASSQDLGRAQSYEQYF
>.|TRBV7-8|TRBJ2-5
CASSTPTGIQETQYF
>medium-sized|TRBV20-1|TRBJ2-3
CSARDPLRDGTTDTQYF
>.|TRBV15|TRBJ2-2
CATSSMTGNTGELFF
>.|TRBV25-1|TRBJ1-2
CASRAGEFNYGYTF
>medium-sized|TRBV19|TRBJ2-3
CASSMGTGTDTQYF
>medium-sized|TRBV6-6|TRBJ1-6
CASSTPDYNSPLHF
>medium-sized|TRBV7-9|TRBJ1-4
CASSLARDWRGDEKLFF
>.|TRBV5-1|TRBJ2-7
CASSLEQGASYEQYF
>medium-sized|TRBV7-2|TRBJ2-7
CASSLVFPGNEQYF
>.|TRBV11-2|TRBJ2-1
CASSLDGNEQFF
>medium-sized|TRBV5-1|TRBJ1-1
CASSYRGPDTEAFF
>.|TRBV28|TRBJ1-1
CASSFARELNTEAFF
>medium-sized|TRBV20-1|TRBJ2-3
CSARRGASSLSDTQYF
>.|TRBV7-6|TRBJ2-1
CASSLGGGGSYNEQFF
>.|TRBV20-1|TRBJ2-5
CSARDRLGTNGGETQYF
>.|TRBV28|TRBJ2-1
CASSLLVAENYNEQFF
>.|TRBV29-1|TRBJ2-1
CSVGGLAGYNEQFF
>.|TRBV29-1|TRBJ1-5
CSVSRDIYQPQHF
>.|TRBV28|TRBJ2-7
CASSLQDSYEQYF